A selection of T cell receptor beta chains follows, all from one sample in a study of cytomegalovirus exposure and HLA in healthy donors. Data came from immunoSEQ multiplex PCR; TCRdb stores just in-frame clones and leaves some out. Of some 140,000 clones in the sample, 66% are singletons; the top ten hold approximately 1.6%. Sequenced: PBMCs. The source of these receptors is a human donor in good health. CDR3s include the opening cysteine and the closing phenylalanine or tryptophan. D genes are given only for firm matches. Only some rows state a clone size, as once, few, many or a class for expanded clones.

>TRBD1|TRBJ1-5|17|TRBV7-9|.
CASSSYRDREGNQPQHF
TGTGCCAGCAGCTCCTACCGGGACAGAGAGGGCAATCAGCCCCAGCATTTT
>.|TRBJ2-1|14|TRBV28|.
CASSGGPTYNEQFF
TGTGCCAGCAGTGGGGGCCCGACCTACAATGAGCAGTTCTTC
>.|TRBJ2-7|13|TRBV4-1|.
CASSQETQYEQYF
TGCGCCAGCAGCCAAGAAACGCAGTACGAGCAGTACTTC
>.|TRBJ2-2|14|TRBV9|.
CASSPSGGTGELFF
TGTGCCAGCAGCCCCTCCGGGGGCACCGGGGAGCTGTTTTTT
>TRBD1|TRBJ1-2|16|TRBV7-2|.
CASSLTGGNYIYGYTF
TGTGCCAGCAGCTTGACAGGGGGCAACTATATTTATGGCTACACCTTC
>TRBD1|TRBJ1-1|15|TRBV6-5|few
CASRGTGDGNTEAFF
TGTGCCAGCAGGGGGACAGGGGACGGAAACACTGAAGCTTTCTTT
>.|TRBJ2-5|14|TRBV2|.
CASSENRGGETQYF
TGTGCCAGCAGTGAAAATAGGGGAGGAGAGACCCAGTACTTC
>TRBD2|TRBJ2-1|15|TRBV2|.
CASNTGLAQYNEQFF
TGTGCCAGCAACACTGGACTAGCGCAGTACAATGAGCAGTTCTTC
>TRBD2|TRBJ2-3|15|TRBV7-2|.
CASSLPSGTTDTQYF
TGTGCCAGCAGCTTACCTAGCGGGACTACAGATACGCAGTATTTT
>TRBD2|TRBJ2-5|17|TRBV7-2|.
CASSLIRLAGVMGTQYF
TGTGCCAGCAGCTTAATTCGGTTAGCGGGAGTGATGGGGACCCAGTACTTC
>.|TRBJ2-7|13|TRBV5-4|once
CASSLKGTYEQYF
TGTGCCAGCAGCTTGAAGGGGACCTACGAGCAGTACTTC
>.|TRBJ1-2|13|TRBV23-1|once
CASGGRGGYGYTF
TGCGCCAGCGGGGGGAGGGGCGGCTATGGCTACACCTTC
>TRBD1|TRBJ2-7|14|TRBV5-4|.
CASSGRGRVNEQYF
TGTGCCAGCAGCGGCAGGGGGCGCGTCAACGAGCAGTACTTC
>.|TRBJ2-3|12|TRBV6-5|once
CASSSPGDTQYF
TGTGCCAGCAGTTCCCCGGGAGATACGCAGTATTTT